The 19 T cell receptor beta chains presented below share a single source sample, sequenced in a study of blood T cell repertoires in COVID-19. Profiled with immunoSEQ multiplex PCR; TCRdb holds only in-frame clones, not every one. The sample shows some 150,000 clones, roughly nine tenths of them seen only once. The sequenced sample consisted of peripheral blood. The receptor set was obtained from a man aged 50-60 years with acute or convalescent COVID-19.

The V call is TRBV28, the J call TRBJ1-4; 7 positions match TRBD1. Trimming took 6 bases from V and 10 from J; bases not matched to a gene: 11. This CDR3 is built from 14 residues. CDR1 is MDHEN and CDR2 is SYDVKM in the germline V gene. The CDR3: CASSSTGVGGKLFF. The CDR3 DNA reads TGTGCCAGCAGCTCAACAGGGGTCGGTGGAAAACTGTTTTTT.

This sequence joins TRBV27 and TRBJ2-5; D is unresolved. The ends were cut back, 0 bases at V and 7 bases at J, with 15 bases in the middle. This CDR3 is built from 15 residues. Per the germline V gene, CDR1 is MNHEY and CDR2 is SMNVEV (reference sequence). The CDR3 DNA sequence: TGTGCCAGCAGTTTATCGATTGAGGCCCCTGGGACCCAGTACTTC. Its protein product is CASSLSIEAPGTQYF.

The J gene is TRBJ1-2, the V gene TRBV12-3 or TRBV12-4, with 7 bases lining up with TRBD1. V dropped 5 bases and J dropped 4; count of bases not matched to a gene: 4. The length of the CDR3 is 13 residues. CDR3 coding DNA: TGTGCCAGCAGTGGACAGGCGGCCTATGGCTACACCTTC. Encoded protein: CASSGQAAYGYTF.

V and J are TRBV5-1 and TRBJ1-1; D perhaps matches TRBD1 (5 bases). Germline V CDR1 and CDR2: SGHRS, YFSETQ. With 4 bases removed from V and 0 bases from J, the gap between germline ends came to 13 bases. This CDR3 comprises 15 residues. The CDR3 DNA sequence: TGCGCCAGCAGCCCGGCAGCAGGGCTGAACACTGAAGCTTTCTTT. It encodes CASSPAAGLNTEAFF.

This chain links TRBV25-1 with TRBJ1-6, with a weak D call TRBD1 (6 bases). The CDR3 runs to 16 residues. The germline V gene has CDR1 MGHDK and CDR2 SYGVNS. V was trimmed by 0 bases and J by 10 bases, leaving 16 bases between them. CDR3 DNA sequence: TGTGCCAGCAGTGAATATGTCCAGGGGTTGGGGTCACCCCTCCACTTT. Protein sequence: CASSEYVQGLGSPLHF.

J is TRBJ2-2 and V is TRBV2; 8 nucleotides line up with TRBD2. Germline V gene data show CDR1 as SNHLY and CDR2 as FYNNEI. The CDR3 is 16 residues long. The J segment lost 1 base and the V segment lost 6 bases, leaving 7 bases of the junction unmatched. The CDR3 here is CASSLTSGRNTGELFF. DNA of the CDR3: TGTGCCAGCAGCCTTACCAGCGGGAGGAACACCGGGGAGCTGTTTTTT.

The chain links TRBV28 to TRBJ1-3, with 7 bases identical to TRBD1. The V gene's germline CDR1 is MDHEN and CDR2 SYDVKM. There are 13 residues in the CDR3. Trimming at V came to 6 bases and at J to 2 bases, leaving 1 base not matched to a gene. This chain's CDR3 is CASRGTAGNTIYF. In DNA, the CDR3 is TGTGCCAGCAGGGGGACAGCTGGAAACACCATATATTTT.

This rearrangement joins TRBV10-3 to TRBJ1-5; D perhaps matches TRBD1 (6 bases). Germline CDR1 and CDR2: ENHRY and SYGVKD. The V and J ends lost 10 bases and 6 bases respectively, with 16 bases between them. This CDR3 region has 13 residues. CDR3 sequence: CASAGGQGQPQHF. Here the CDR3 DNA reads TGTGCCAGCGCGGGGGGGCAAGGTCAGCCCCAGCATTTT.

The chain is built from TRBV3-1 (or the pseudogene TRBV3-2) and TRBJ1-1; 7 nucleotides match TRBD1. V shed 4 bases, J shed 3 bases, and the junction held 2 bases outside the gene matches. The CDR3 length is 13 residues. Germline assignment: CDR1 LGHDT and CDR2 YNNKEL (reference sequence). This chain's CDR3 is CASSLTGDTEAFF. CDR3 bases: TGTGCCAGCAGCCTTACAGGGGACACTGAAGCTTTCTTT.

The rearrangement uses TRBV24-1 and TRBJ2-7; 13 bases agree with TRBD2. From germline, CDR1 is KGHDR and CDR2 SFDVKD. V was pared by 3 bases and J by 0 bases, with 10 bases of the junction left unmatched. CDR3 size: 19 residues. The CDR3 spells CATSDNPGLAGSHSYEQYF. DNA of the CDR3: TGTGCCACCAGTGATAACCCGGGACTAGCGGGATCCCACTCCTACGAGCAGTACTTC.

This clone appeared a single time. The rearrangement links TRBV3-1 (or the pseudogene TRBV3-2) to TRBJ1-6; TRBD1 might be the D (6 bases). There are 14 residues in the CDR3. Germline assignment: CDR1 LGHDT and CDR2 YNNKEL (reference sequence). Trimming left V 3 bases short and J 6 bases short, with 9 bases between. As DNA, the CDR3 is TGTGCCAGCAGCCAGGGGGGGCTTAATTCACCCCTCCACTTT. Amino acid sequence: CASSQGGLNSPLHF.

V and J are TRBV11-2 and TRBJ2-3, with D perhaps matching TRBD2 (5 bases). The CDR3 totals 13 residues. V lost 2 bases, J lost 15 bases, and 18 bases lay in between. CDR1 is SGHAT and CDR2 is FQNNGV in the germline V gene. The CDR3 loop reads CASSLSGGPMSYF. CDR3 coding DNA: TGTGCCAGCAGCTTAAGCGGCGGCCCGATGAGCTATTTT.

The genes are TRBV7-2 and TRBJ2-1, with TRBD1 identical over 7 bases. Unmatched junction bases numbered 7, after V lost 4 bases and J lost 4 bases. CDR3 size: 15 residues. Germline V gene sequence: CDR1 SGHTA, CDR2 FQGNSA. The DNA of the CDR3 is TGTGCCAGCAGCTCTCCGGGACAGAGTTACAATGAGCAGTTCTTC. It specifies CASSSPGQSYNEQFF.

The rearrangement uses TRBV5-1 and TRBJ2-2; 7 bases map to TRBD2. Germline lookup yields CDR1 SGHRS and CDR2 YFSETQ. Trimming removed 4 bases from V and 2 bases from J; junction bases left unmatched: 8. The CDR3 has 16 amino acids. CDR3 region: CASSLPAGRNTGELFF. CDR3 nucleotide sequence: TGCGCCAGCAGCCTCCCAGCGGGGCGAAACACCGGGGAGCTGTTTTTT.

This clone was seen just once. CDR3 region: CASSQDPQGPYGYTF. CDR3 sequence (DNA): TGTGCCAGCAGCCAAGATCCCCAGGGTCCCTATGGCTACACCTTC. The V and J genes are TRBV3-1 (or the pseudogene TRBV3-2) and TRBJ1-2; TRBD1 might be the D (5 bases). The CDR3 length is 15 residues. The germline V gene has CDR1 LGHDT and CDR2 YNNKEL (reference sequence). V lost 0 bases and J lost 4, with 12 bases in between.

This chain joins TRBV29-1 and TRBJ1-1, with no clear D. CDR3 size: 11 residues. CDR1 and CDR2 from the germline V gene are SQVTM and ANQGSEA. Between the trimmed V and J ends, which lost 6 bases and 0 bases, there was a span of 5 bases. The CDR3 here is CSVPMNTEAFF. CDR3 nucleotides: TGCAGCGTCCCCATGAACACTGAAGCTTTCTTT.

This chain connects TRBV11-3 to TRBJ2-3; D is ambiguous. V was trimmed by 0 bases and J by 5 bases, leaving 9 bases between them. The CDR3 has 14 residues. Germline CDR1 SGHNT, CDR2 YENEEA. The CDR3: CASSLDLSEDTQYF. The DNA of the CDR3 is TGTGCCAGCAGCTTAGATCTGAGCGAAGATACGCAGTATTTT. The full variable domain, in which reference TRBV11-3 and TRBJ2-3 provide the parts outside the CDR3, is EAGVVQSPRYKIIEKKQPVAFWCNPISGHNTLYWYLQNLGQGPELLIRYENEEAVDDSQLPKDRFSAERLKGVDSTLKIQPAELGDSAVYLCASSLDLSEDTQYFGPGTRLTVL.

The gene calls are TRBV7-9 and TRBJ2-1, with D possibly matching TRBD1 (5 bases). The CDR3 is 13 residues long. CDR1 and CDR2 from the germline V gene are SEHNR and FQNEAQ (reference sequence). Trimming took off 5 bases at V and 8 bases at J, with 13 bases between the two ends. The CDR3 is CASSRAIGDEQFF. The DNA for the CDR3 is TGTGCCAGCAGCCGGGCCATAGGGGATGAGCAGTTCTTC.

The CDR3 DNA reads TGTGCCAGCTCACCCCAGGACTCGTACACCGGGGAGCTGTTTTTT. This translates into CASSPQDSYTGELFF. The chain uses TRBV18 and TRBJ2-2; D may be TRBD2 (5 bases). The CDR3 covers 15 residues. Germline-derived CDR1 and CDR2 are KGHSH and LQKENI. Trimming shortened V by 3 bases and J by 3 bases, and 11 bases separated the two germline ends.